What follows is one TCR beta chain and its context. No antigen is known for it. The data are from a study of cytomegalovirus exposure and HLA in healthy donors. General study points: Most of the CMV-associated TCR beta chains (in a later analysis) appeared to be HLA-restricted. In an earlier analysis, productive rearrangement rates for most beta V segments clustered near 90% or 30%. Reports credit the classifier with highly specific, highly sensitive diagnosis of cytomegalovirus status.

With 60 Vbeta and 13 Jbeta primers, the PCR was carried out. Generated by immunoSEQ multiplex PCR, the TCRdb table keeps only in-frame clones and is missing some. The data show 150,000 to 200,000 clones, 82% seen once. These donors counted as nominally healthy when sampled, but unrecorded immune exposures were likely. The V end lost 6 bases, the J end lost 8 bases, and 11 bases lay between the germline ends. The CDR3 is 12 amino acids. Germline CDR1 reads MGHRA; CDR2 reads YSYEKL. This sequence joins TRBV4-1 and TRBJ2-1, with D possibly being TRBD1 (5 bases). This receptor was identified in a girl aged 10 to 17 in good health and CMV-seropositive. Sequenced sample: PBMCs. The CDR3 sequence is CASRQGSDEQFF. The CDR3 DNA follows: TGCGCCAGCAGGCAGGGATCCGATGAGCAGTTCTTC.